One sample yielded the 16 T cell receptor beta chains listed below, sequenced in a study of PD-L1 blockade in urothelial cancer. The table came from immunoSEQ multiplex PCR; TCRdb's copy has only in-frame clones and leaves some out. Of some 120,000 clones listed, more than 70% are singletons. Time point in this sample: peripheral blood 6 weeks after treatment start. The material sequenced was PBMCs, taken around atezolizumab (anti-PD-L1) treatment. The receptor source for this set is a man in his forties or fifties with urothelial cancer.

Of note for this clone: Mismatch with germline at one junction end may stem from a read error. This chain joins TRBV4-1 and TRBJ2-1, with no clear D. The CDR3 has 13 residues. Germline CDR1 is MGHRA and CDR2 is YSYEKL. CDR3 coding DNA: TGCGCCAGCAGCCACCTCTCCCACAATGAGCAGTTCTTC. Protein sequence: CASSHLSHNEQFF.

This clone was counted only a few times. CDR3 amino acids: CASSLREGTSGRINEQFF. Here the CDR3 DNA reads TGTGCCAGCAGCTTACGGGAAGGGACTAGCGGGAGGATTAATGAGCAGTTCTTC. V gene TRBV7-8 combines with J gene TRBJ2-1, with 15 bases lining up with TRBD2. V shed 2 bases and J 7 bases; nucleotides not matched to a gene: 9. This CDR3 has 18 amino acids. CDR1 is SGHVS, CDR2 FQNEAQ, per germline. The full variable domain, its missing parts supplied by reference TRBV7-8 and TRBJ2-1, is GAGVSQSPRYKVAKRGQDVALRCDPISGHVSLFWYQQALGQGPEFLTYFQNEAQLDKSGLPSDRFFAERPEGSVSTLKIQRTQQEDSAVYLCASSLREGTSGRINEQFFGPGTRLTVL.

This chain connects TRBV28 to TRBJ1-3; D remains ambiguous. CDR1 and CDR2 (germline): MDHEN, SYDVKM. The V end lost 3 bases, the J end lost 0 bases, and 12 bases lay between the germline ends. CDR3 length: 16 residues. The CDR3 reads CASSFMGVVSGNTIYF. The CDR3 region has the DNA TGTGCCAGCAGTTTCATGGGAGTTGTCTCTGGAAACACCATATATTTT.

Here the CDR3 DNA reads TGTGCCAGCAGCTTAATGGGACAGGGTCCTATATCGCTGCCCGGGGAGCTGTTTTTT. This encodes CASSLMGQGPISLPGELFF. The rearrangement joins TRBV7-6 to TRBJ2-2, with 9 bases lining up with TRBD1. This CDR3 is built from 19 residues. V lost 2 bases and J lost 6; bases outside the gene matches: 16. In germline, CDR1 is SGHVS, CDR2 FNYEAQ. The full variable domain, in which reference TRBV7-6 and TRBJ2-2 provide the parts outside the CDR3, is GAGVSQSPRYKVTKRGQDVALRCDPISGHVSLYWYRQALGQGPEFLTYFNYEAQQDKSGLPNDRFSAERPEGSISTLTIQRTEQRDSAMYRCASSLMGQGPISLPGELFFGEGSRLTVL.

This chain connects TRBV6-5 to TRBJ1-2, with D perhaps TRBD1 (5 bases). Germline V gene lookup returns CDR1 MNHEY and CDR2 SVGAGI. This CDR3 is 15 amino acids long. V was pared by 6 bases and J by 2 bases, with 16 bases between. CDR3 residues: CASRRTLTGNYGYTF. Written as DNA, the CDR3 is TGTGCCAGCAGAAGAACATTAACAGGAAACTATGGCTACACCTTC.

The rearrangement uses TRBV2 and TRBJ1-6, with 7 bases fitting TRBD1. Germline CDR1 SNHLY, CDR2 FYNNEI. J gave up 3 bases and V 7 bases, and 12 bases lay outside the gene matches. This CDR3 has 17 residues. CDR3 DNA sequence: TGTGCCAGCACAGGCCGGTCGGGACAGTTCTATAATTCACCCCTCCACTTT. It codes for CASTGRSGQFYNSPLHF.

V gene TRBV13 combines with J gene TRBJ2-7; TRBD1 matches at 9 bases. The CDR3 sequence is 14 residues long. Trimming at V came to 8 bases and at J to 2 bases, leaving 7 bases not matched to a gene. CDR1 PRHDT and CDR2 FYEKMQ come from the germline V gene (reference sequence). CDR3 sequence reads: CASSPGQGTYEQYF. The DNA for the CDR3 is TGTGCCAGCTCCCCGGGACAGGGCACCTACGAGCAGTACTTC.

This chain connects TRBV28 to TRBJ2-1, with D possibly matching TRBD2 (6 bases). The germline V gene encodes CDR1 MDHEN and CDR2 SYDVKM. V was clipped by 5 bases and J by 0 bases, with 14 bases between them. This CDR3 contains 16 residues. CDR3 sequence: CASSPLAAISYNEQFF. CDR3 nucleotides: TGTGCCAGCAGTCCACTAGCCGCAATCTCCTACAATGAGCAGTTCTTC.

The V call is TRBV30, the J call TRBJ2-1, with D perhaps matching TRBD1 (6 bases). The CDR3 spans 11 residues. Germline CDR1 reads GTSNPN; CDR2 reads SVGIG (reference sequence). Trimming left V 4 bases short and J 10 bases short, with 11 bases between. CDR3 nucleotide sequence: TGTGCCTGGAATATGGGACAAGAGCAGTTCTTC. Its protein product is CAWNMGQEQFF.

V gene TRBV27 combines with J gene TRBJ2-1, with a tentative D call TRBD2 (5 bases). V was trimmed by 3 bases and J by 7 bases, leaving 16 bases between them. In germline, CDR1 is MNHEY, CDR2 SMNVEV (reference sequence). The CDR3 consists of 15 residues. CDR3 in amino acids: CASSFTSPVGNEQFF. DNA of the CDR3: TGTGCCAGCAGTTTCACTAGTCCCGTCGGGAATGAGCAGTTCTTC.

The chain's CDR3 is CASSGALAGRRYEQYF. CDR3 bases: TGTGCCAGCAGCGGGGCCCTAGCGGGACGACGCTACGAGCAGTACTTC. This chain links TRBV5-6 with TRBJ2-7; 9 bases fit TRBD2. Looked up from germline, CDR1 is SGHDT and CDR2 is YYEEEE. With 4 bases clipped from V and 3 bases from J, the junction kept 11 bases outside the gene matches. This CDR3 has 16 amino acids.

This clone was observed once. This chain connects TRBV7-8 to TRBJ2-7; TRBD2 might be the D (5 bases). Trimming left V 5 bases short and J 2 bases short, with 19 bases between. Germline lookup yields CDR1 SGHVS and CDR2 FQNEAQ. This CDR3 comprises 16 residues. The CDR3, as DNA: TGTGCCAGCAGCCCTCTACACTCCCTGGAGGCCTACGAGCAGTACTTC. Protein: CASSPLHSLEAYEQYF.

The V and J genes are TRBV5-1 and TRBJ2-5; a weak D match, TRBD1 (6 bases). Trimming took off 2 bases at V and 5 bases at J, with 10 bases between the two ends. Per the germline V gene, CDR1 is SGHRS and CDR2 is YFSETQ. The CDR3 spans 13 residues. Here the CDR3 DNA reads TGCGCCAGCAGCTTACAGGGTGGGGAGACCCAGTACTTC. Translating gives CASSLQGGETQYF. Looking up the rest from reference TRBV5-1 and TRBJ2-5 gives the full variable domain: KAGVTQTPRYLIKTRGQQVTLSCSPISGHRSVSWYQQTPGQGLQFLFEYFSETQRNKGNFPGRFSGRQFSNSRSEMNVSTLELGDSALYLCASSLQGGETQYFGPGTRLLVL.

V is TRBV7-3 and J is TRBJ2-1, with 10 bases identical to TRBD2. The germline V gene has CDR1 SGHTA and CDR2 FQGTGA. The CDR3 extends over 14 amino acids. J was trimmed by 7 bases and V by 7 bases; bases with no gene match: 7. The CDR3 reads CASTSPSGSNEQFF. The CDR3 nucleotides read TGTGCCAGCACCAGTCCTAGCGGGAGTAATGAGCAGTTCTTC.

V and J are TRBV30 and TRBJ1-2; D is possibly TRBD1 (6 bases). V was shortened by 2 bases and J by 0 bases, with 16 bases between the two germline ends. Per germline, CDR1 GTSNPN and CDR2 SVGIG (reference sequence). The CDR3 consists of 16 residues. The CDR3 loop is CAWSPRGGAANYGYTF. The CDR3 DNA sequence: TGTGCCTGGAGTCCCCGAGGGGGAGCTGCTAACTATGGCTACACCTTC.

This sequence joins TRBV30 and TRBJ2-2, with 7 positions matching TRBD1. In germline, CDR1 is GTSNPN, CDR2 SVGIG (reference sequence). The CDR3 consists of 16 residues. J lost 3 bases, V lost 2 bases, and 9 bases had no gene match. CDR3 amino acids: CAWSPWRQGDTGELFF. The DNA of the CDR3 is TGTGCCTGGAGTCCTTGGCGCCAGGGGGACACCGGGGAGCTGTTTTTT.